These 31 T cell receptor beta chains came from one sample sequenced in a study of vaccination effects on CD4 cells after COVID-19. Pools of viral peptides were used by the ViraFEST assay to expand antigen-specific CD4+ T cells ahead of sequencing. The culture ran for roughly ten days before CD4+ T cells were isolated. Participants were vaccinated with two doses of either the BNT162b2 or mRNA-1273 vaccine. For these TCRs, the target antigens are not known. Some clones are missing from TCRdb's copy, which holds only in-frame ones; the method was immunoSEQ multiplex PCR. The sample records over 50,000 clones, 55% to 85% being singletons. Sequencing used CD4+ T cells from PBMCs cultured with HCoV-229E spike peptides, obtained after COVID-19 vaccination. These receptors all stem from a human donor who received a COVID-19 vaccine.

The rearrangement joins TRBV14 to TRBJ2-1, with D tentatively TRBD2 (6 bases). From germline, CDR1 is SGHDN and CDR2 FVKESK. This CDR3 is built from 15 residues. Trimming removed 3 bases at V and 4 bases at J, with 13 bases between. The DNA for the CDR3 is TGTGCCAGCAGCCAGACGGGACTTCATTACAATGAGCAGTTCTTC. As protein: CASSQTGLHYNEQFF.

V is TRBV2 and J is TRBJ2-3, with 10 bases lining up with TRBD2. V shed 6 bases and J 6 bases; nucleotides not matched to a gene: 6. The germline V gene encodes CDR1 SNHLY and CDR2 FYNNEI. The CDR3 runs 14 residues. The CDR3 loop reads CASRILAGLDTQYF. The CDR3 DNA sequence: TGTGCCAGCAGAATACTAGCGGGGTTGGATACGCAGTATTTT.

This clone was seen once. The chain is built from TRBV21-1 and TRBJ2-7. TRBV21-1 is tagged as a pseudogene. The CDR3 contains 11 residues. In DNA form, the CDR3 reads TGTGCCAGCAGCATCGGGCCGGGACCCGGGGTC. As protein: CASSIGPGPGV.

The V gene is TRBV27, the J gene TRBJ2-7, with no clear D. CDR1 and CDR2 from the germline V gene are MNHEY and SMNVEV (reference sequence). The CDR3 loop spans 11 amino acids. V shed 8 bases and J shed 5 bases, with 10 bases lying between them. CDR3 in amino acids: CASSNLHEQYV. The CDR3 bases are TGTGCCAGCTCCAACCTCCACGAGCAGTACGTC.

This clone was counted only a few times. The chain carries TRBV6-5 and TRBJ1-2, with D maybe TRBD1 (5 bases). The CDR3 runs to 14 residues. The V gene lost 6 bases and the J gene lost 0 bases, with 11 bases spanning the gap. CDR1 MNHEY and CDR2 SVGAGI come from the germline V gene. The CDR3 DNA follows: TGTGCCAGCAGCGCAGGGACCTCTAACTATGGCTACACCTTC. Translation gives CASSAGTSNYGYTF.

V and J are TRBV5-1 and TRBJ1-4; D gene unclear. Trimming took off 7 bases at V and 2 bases at J, with 15 bases between the two ends. The CDR3 is 15 amino acids. Germline V gives CDR1 SGHRS, CDR2 YFSETQ. The CDR3 DNA follows: TGCGCCAGCGGCGACCGTGGGTTTACTAATGAAAAACTGTTTTTT. This translates into CASGDRGFTNEKLFF.

The V call is TRBV30, the J call TRBJ2-7; D gene uncertain. V was trimmed by 0 bases and J by 0 bases, leaving 9 bases between them. Germline V CDR1 and CDR2: GTSNPN, SVGIG (reference sequence). The CDR3 loop spans 14 amino acids. This CDR3 is CAWSVHTSSYEQYV. The DNA for the CDR3 is TGTGCCTGGAGTGTACATACGAGCTCCTACGAGCAGTACGTC.

The chain recombines TRBV7-2 with TRBJ1-1, with D possibly matching TRBD1 (5 bases). The germline V gene encodes CDR1 SGHTA and CDR2 FQGNSA. The CDR3 extends over 14 amino acids. Deletions cut 5 bases from V and 4 bases from J, with 14 bases between. The CDR3 reads CASSPDWQGTEAFF. The CDR3 nucleotides are TGTGCCAGCAGCCCAGACTGGCAGGGCACTGAAGCTTTCTTT.

The chain joins TRBV5-8 to TRBJ2-2; D gene unclear. Germline V gene data show CDR1 as SGHTS and CDR2 as YDEGEE. Trimming removed 5 bases at V and 7 bases at J, with 12 bases between. This CDR3 is 13 amino acids long. This CDR3 is CASRGEYVGELFF. CDR3 nucleotides: TGTGCCAGCAGAGGAGAGTATGTCGGGGAGCTGTTTTTT.

This rearrangement joins TRBV7-8 to TRBJ2-2, with D possibly matching TRBD2 (7 bases). This CDR3 comprises 15 residues. Germline values: CDR1 SGHVS, CDR2 FQNEAQ. Trimming removed 5 bases at V and 3 bases at J, with 13 bases between. CDR3 bases: TGTGCCAGCAGCCGAGGGGGGGCGGACACCGGGGAGCTGTTTTTT. Translation: CASSRGGADTGELFF.

The chain has TRBV5-6 and TRBJ2-1; TRBD1 agrees at 9 bases. The CDR3 runs to 16 residues. CDR1 is SGHDT, CDR2 YYEEEE, per germline. Trimming took 0 bases from V and 4 from J; bases not matched to a gene: 5. The CDR3 nucleotides are TGTGCCAGCAGCTTGGTTGACAGGGGGGAATACAATGAGCAGTTCTTC. Its protein product is CASSLVDRGEYNEQFF. The whole variable domain, remainder taken from reference TRBV5-6 and TRBJ2-1, is DAGVTQSPTHLIKTRGQQVTLRCSPKSGHDTVSWYQQALGQGPQFIFQYYEEEERQRGNFPDRFSGHQFPNYSSELNVNALLLGDSALYLCASSLVDRGEYNEQFFGPGTRLTVL.

This chain connects TRBV10-3 to TRBJ2-1; D unresolved. V lost 5 bases and J 2 bases, leaving 10 bases between the germline ends. Germline CDR1 reads ENHRY; CDR2 reads SYGVKD. The CDR3 consists of 14 residues. In DNA form, the CDR3 reads TGTGCCATCAGTCAAACAGAAGCCTACAATGAGCAGTTCTTC. Its translation is CAISQTEAYNEQFF.

This chain links TRBV5-1 with TRBJ1-2; 8 bases line up with TRBD1. The CDR3 is 14 residues long. The germline V gene encodes CDR1 SGHRS and CDR2 YFSETQ. The V gene end was trimmed by 2 bases and the J gene end by 6 bases; junction bases not matched to a gene: 6. The CDR3 DNA sequence: TGCGCCAGCAGCTTTCAGGGGGCAGAGGATGGCTACACCTTC. It codes for CASSFQGAEDGYTF.

This clone was found once. CDR3 coding DNA: TGTGCCAGCAGAACCGGGGGGGCACAGGGCTACACCTTC. Its translation: CASRTGGAQGYTF. The V and J genes are TRBV6-6 and TRBJ1-2; D is possibly TRBD1 (6 bases). Trimming cost V 6 bases and J 8 bases, with 16 bases left between them. The CDR3 extends over 13 amino acids. Germline values: CDR1 MNHNY, CDR2 SVGAGI (reference sequence).

This clone was found once. The rearrangement links TRBV3-1 (or the pseudogene TRBV3-2) to TRBJ2-3; D is uncertain. The CDR3 is 13 amino acids. Per the germline V gene, CDR1 is LGHDT and CDR2 is YNNKEL (reference sequence). V was shortened by 0 bases and J by 6 bases, with 7 bases between the two germline ends. CDR3 DNA sequence: TGTGCCAGCAGCCAAGAATTTCTTGATACGCAGTATTTT. Its protein is CASSQEFLDTQYF.

The chain couples TRBV7-6 to TRBJ2-3; D possibly corresponds to TRBD1 (6 bases). V lost 3 bases and J 0 bases, leaving 16 bases between the germline ends. Germline V gives CDR1 SGHVS, CDR2 FNYEAQ. The CDR3 has 17 amino acids. As DNA, the CDR3 is TGTGCCAGCAGCTTGACAGGCGACCCCCTTAGCACAGATACGCAGTATTTT. Translating gives CASSLTGDPLSTDTQYF.

The chain couples TRBV3-1 (or the pseudogene TRBV3-2) to TRBJ2-2; D is perhaps TRBD2 (5 bases). The CDR3 loop spans 13 amino acids. Germline values: CDR1 LGHDT, CDR2 YNNKEL (reference sequence). The ends were cut back, 1 base at V and 7 bases at J, with 7 bases in the middle. CDR3 nucleotide sequence: TGTGCCAGCAGCCAAGCCCGGGGCGGGGAGCTGTTTTTT. Protein: CASSQARGGELFF.

The CDR3 protein is CATSRTGAYEQYV. DNA for the CDR3: TGTGCCACCAGCAGAACTGGGGCCTACGAGCAGTACGTC. This chain connects TRBV15 to TRBJ2-7; the D is unclear. Germline V gene sequence: CDR1 LNHNV, CDR2 YYDKDF (reference sequence). V gave up 2 bases and J gave up 2 bases, with 7 bases separating them. The CDR3 is 13 residues long.

A few counts support this clone. The chain joins TRBV5-1 to TRBJ2-5, with TRBD2 matching 8 bases. Germline V CDR1 and CDR2: SGHRS, YFSETQ. V was pared by 1 base and J by 2 bases, with 4 bases of the junction left unmatched. The CDR3 is 15 amino acids. The DNA of the CDR3 is TGCGCCAGCAGCTTGAATAGCGGGGTACAAGAGACCCAGTACTTC. Translation gives CASSLNSGVQETQYF.

The chain has TRBV27 and TRBJ1-1, with unresolved D. Trimming stripped 4 bases from V and 1 base from J, with 13 bases between. The CDR3 runs to 15 residues. The germline gives CDR1 MNHEY, CDR2 SMNVEV (reference sequence). CDR3 nucleotide sequence: TGTGCCAGCAGTTCGCCTATGTCAGGGAACACTGAAGCTTTCTTT. Amino acid sequence: CASSSPMSGNTEAFF.

The rearrangement links TRBV19 to TRBJ2-1, with 9 bases identical to TRBD1. This CDR3 region has 14 residues. The V segment lost 5 bases and the J segment 8 bases; nucleotides outside the gene matches: 7. Germline values: CDR1 LNHDA, CDR2 SQIVND (reference sequence). CDR3 amino acids: CASSPRQGGYEQFF. CDR3 DNA sequence: TGTGCCAGTAGTCCCCGACAGGGGGGATATGAGCAGTTCTTC.

This clone was observed once. The chain recombines TRBV6-4 with TRBJ2-3; D gene ambiguous. V was shortened by 0 bases and J by 14 bases, with 18 bases between the two germline ends. Germline V gene lookup returns CDR1 MRHNA and CDR2 SNTAGT. The CDR3 is 14 residues long. The CDR3 nucleotides are TGTGCCAGCAGTGACTCCCTCCGGTCCCCCGAGATGTATTTT. The encoded protein is CASSDSLRSPEMYF.

This clone has only a few counts. The chain recombines TRBV7-3 with TRBJ2-2, with D possibly TRBD1 on 5 matching bases. The CDR3 totals 16 residues. Germline values: CDR1 SGHTA, CDR2 FQGTGA. The V end was cut by 0 bases, the J end by 5 bases, with 13 bases between. CDR3: CASSLTAGIGTGELFF. CDR3 coding DNA: TGTGCCAGCAGCTTAACCGCAGGGATAGGGACCGGGGAGCTGTTTTTT.

A single count supports this clone. The rearrangement joins TRBV6-4 to TRBJ2-1; TRBD1 matches 12 bases. Looked up from germline, CDR1 is MRHNA and CDR2 is SNTAGT. CDR3 length equals 15 residues. V shed 6 bases and J 6 bases; nucleotides not matched to a gene: 6. CDR3 in DNA: TGTGCCAGCAGCCGGGACAGGGGGCATTCCAATGAGCAGTTCTTC. It translates to CASSRDRGHSNEQFF.

The chain joins TRBV14 to TRBJ2-2, with 9 bases that match TRBD1. The CDR3 has 17 residues. V shed 3 bases and J 5 bases; nucleotides not matched to a gene: 10. Germline CDR1 reads SGHDN; CDR2 reads FVKESK. The CDR3 is CASSHGLWTGVTGELFF. CDR3 coding DNA: TGTGCCAGCAGCCACGGACTATGGACAGGGGTGACCGGGGAGCTGTTTTTT.

The chain couples TRBV29-1 to TRBJ1-4, with D tentatively TRBD1 (5 bases). The ends were cut back, 6 bases at V and 5 bases at J, with 16 bases in the middle. In germline, CDR1 is SQVTM, CDR2 ANQGSEA. CDR3 size: 14 residues. The CDR3 DNA reads TGCAGCGTGGCTGACCGGGACGGCAATGAAAAACTGTTTTTT. Translating it yields CSVADRDGNEKLFF.

The J gene is TRBJ1-5, the V gene TRBV30; no definite D call. This CDR3 is 15 amino acids long. Germline V gives CDR1 GTSNPN, CDR2 SVGIG (reference sequence). V lost 0 bases and J lost 7, with 16 bases in between. The CDR3 is CAWSVGDRTSQPQHF. The CDR3, as DNA: TGTGCCTGGAGTGTTGGAGACCGAACTTCCCAGCCCCAGCATTTT.

This clone came up once. The CDR3 coding sequence is TGTGCCAGCTCACCGCTGGCAGGAGTGAACACTGAAGCTTTCTTT. This sequence encodes CASSPLAGVNTEAFF. The chain employs TRBV18 and TRBJ1-1; D gene uncertain. The germline V gene encodes CDR1 KGHSH and CDR2 LQKENI. V gave up 3 bases and J gave up 0 bases, with 11 bases separating them. This CDR3 contains 15 residues. Supplemented by reference TRBV18 and TRBJ1-1, the full variable domain reads NAGVMQNPRHLVRRRGQEARLRCSPMKGHSHVYWYRQLPEEGLKFMVYLQKENIIDESGMPKERFSAEFPKEGPSILRIQQVVRGDSAAYFCASSPLAGVNTEAFFGQGTRLTVV.

This clone was found a few times. This rearrangement joins TRBV30 to TRBJ2-2; tentative D call: TRBD1 (5 bases). Germline V gene data show CDR1 as GTSNPN and CDR2 as SVGIG (reference sequence). This CDR3 is 16 amino acids long. Trimming shortened V by 3 bases and J by 1 base, and 15 bases separated the two germline ends. The CDR3 DNA reads TGTGCCTGGAGGTCGGGCAGGGCACTGAACACCGGGGAGCTGTTTTTT. Its translation is CAWRSGRALNTGELFF.

J is TRBJ1-2 and V is TRBV21-1. TRBV21-1 is described as a pseudogene. The CDR3 covers 18 residues. The CDR3 loop is CASSKVRRRREPNYGYTF. The CDR3, as DNA: TGTGCCAGCAGCAAAGTAAGAAGGAGGAGAGAGCCCAACTATGGCTACACCTTC.

The J gene is TRBJ2-1, the V gene TRBV3-1 (or the pseudogene TRBV3-2); TRBD1 agrees at 10 bases. CDR1 is LGHDT and CDR2 is YNNKEL in the germline V gene (reference sequence). Losses at the gene ends were 5 bases for V and 8 bases for J; bases not matched to a gene: 6. The CDR3 is made up of 14 amino acids. The DNA for the CDR3 is TGTGCCAGCAGCTCTGGGACAGGGGACGATGAGCAGTTCTTC. Its protein is CASSSGTGDDEQFF.